This passage covers 31 T cell receptor beta chains from one sample sequenced in a study of PD-L1 blockade in urothelial cancer. TCRdb's copy holds only in-frame clones and misses some; the assay was immunoSEQ multiplex PCR. This table holds under 50,000 clones, 90% found once. Sequencing was performed on PBMCs, taken around atezolizumab (anti-PD-L1) treatment. These receptors originate from a man between 65 and 85 years old with urothelial cancer.

In its sample, this clone was seen once. The chain joins TRBV28 to TRBJ2-7; 7 nucleotides agree with TRBD1. Per germline, CDR1 MDHEN and CDR2 SYDVKM. The CDR3 covers 15 residues. The trim removed 1 base at V and 5 bases at J, leaving 8 bases unmatched. Here the CDR3 DNA reads TGTGCCAGCAGTTTATCTGCACAGGGGTATAACGAGCAGTACTTC. Its protein is CASSLSAQGYNEQYF.

V and J are TRBV7-6 and TRBJ2-1; tentatively, D is TRBD2 (6 bases). The CDR3 is 18 residues long. CDR1 and CDR2 (germline): SGHVS, FNYEAQ. The ends were cut back, 2 bases at V and 1 base at J, with 18 bases in the middle. CDR3 loop: CASSLTGVVSSSYNEQFF. CDR3 nucleotides: TGTGCCAGCAGCTTAACGGGAGTGGTATCTAGTTCCTACAATGAGCAGTTCTTC.

The rearrangement links TRBV9 to TRBJ2-5, with TRBD2 matching 11 bases. The CDR3 contains 16 residues. V was pared by 3 bases and J by 3 bases, with 7 bases of the junction left unmatched. The germline gives CDR1 SGDLS, CDR2 YYNGEE. DNA for the CDR3: TGTGCCAGCAGCGGCACTAGCGGGAGTAGGAAAGAGACCCAGTACTTC. Translated: CASSGTSGSRKETQYF.

This clone was seen only once. This CDR3 reads CASSLEVQPQHF. As DNA, the CDR3 is TGTGCCAGCAGCTTAGAGGTCCAGCCCCAGCATTTT. The V call is TRBV2, the J call TRBJ1-5, with no clear D. Germline V gene lookup returns CDR1 SNHLY and CDR2 FYNNEI. V was clipped by 6 bases and J by 7 bases, with 10 bases between them. This CDR3 contains 12 residues.

This rearrangement joins TRBV28 to TRBJ2-7, with 12 positions matching TRBD2. The V gene's germline CDR1 is MDHEN and CDR2 SYDVKM. There are 17 residues in the CDR3. V was clipped by 5 bases and J by 5 bases; unmatched bases: 13. In DNA, the CDR3 is TGTGCCAGCAGTCCGCAGACTAGCGGGAGAGTTCCGGACGAGCAGTACTTC. This codes for CASSPQTSGRVPDEQYF.

V is TRBV5-4 and J is TRBJ1-4; no reliable D call. V was shortened by 3 bases and J by 8 bases, with 17 bases between the two germline ends. The CDR3 spans 15 residues. Germline lookup yields CDR1 SGHNT and CDR2 YYREEE (reference sequence). The CDR3 region has the DNA TGTGCCAGCAGCTCAGTGTCGGGGAAAGGGGAAAAACTGTTTTTT. This codes for CASSSVSGKGEKLFF.

As DNA, the CDR3 is TGTGCCAGTAGGGCCTCTGGGCTTCAAAGCAATCAGCCCCAGCATTTT. This gives the protein CASRASGLQSNQPQHF. The chain recombines TRBV19 with TRBJ1-5; D is ambiguous. This CDR3 is built from 16 residues. V lost 6 bases and J lost 1, with 16 bases in between. The germline gives CDR1 LNHDA, CDR2 SQIVND (reference sequence).

This clone appeared once. The CDR3 region has the DNA TGTGCCAGCAGCGCCCCGGGCAGGGCAAATTCACCCCTCCACTTT. Translating it yields CASSAPGRANSPLHF. This rearrangement joins TRBV9 to TRBJ1-6; a weak D match, TRBD1 (5 bases). Germline V gives CDR1 SGDLS, CDR2 YYNGEE. This CDR3 has 15 residues. V lost 3 bases to trimming and J lost 7 bases, with 14 bases between them.

J is TRBJ2-1 and V is TRBV19; tentative D call: TRBD1 (6 bases). The CDR3 extends over 15 amino acids. Trimming cost V 5 bases and J 4 bases, with 15 bases left between them. CDR1 is LNHDA, CDR2 SQIVND, per germline (reference sequence). This chain's CDR3 is CASSSPPQGYNEQFF. In DNA, the CDR3 is TGTGCCAGTAGTTCACCGCCTCAGGGGTACAATGAGCAGTTCTTC.

The rearrangement links TRBV2 to TRBJ2-7, with a weak D call TRBD1 (5 bases). This CDR3 is 13 amino acids long. The V gene lost 5 bases and the J gene lost 5 bases, with 13 bases spanning the gap. CDR1 is SNHLY and CDR2 is FYNNEI in the germline V gene. CDR3 nucleotides: TGTGCCAGCAGTCTCGGCAGGGCCAACGAGCAGTACTTC. It specifies CASSLGRANEQYF.

V usage is TRBV20-1 and J usage is TRBJ2-3; 7 bases fit TRBD2. There are 11 residues in the CDR3. The J segment lost 6 bases and the V segment lost 3 bases, leaving 0 bases of the junction unmatched. Per the germline V gene, CDR1 is DFQATT and CDR2 is SNEGSKA (reference sequence). CDR3 in DNA: TGCAGTGCTAGGGGGGGGGATACGCAGTATTTT. Amino acid sequence: CSARGGDTQYF.

The rearrangement joins TRBV28 to TRBJ1-2; tentative D call: TRBD1 (5 bases). Germline V gives CDR1 MDHEN, CDR2 SYDVKM. The CDR3 has 15 amino acids. V was shortened by 4 bases and J by 3 bases, with 15 bases between the two germline ends. CDR3 sequence reads: CASSYVDTGYYGYTF. CDR3 nucleotides: TGTGCCAGCAGTTACGTCGACACAGGTTACTATGGCTACACCTTC.

The chain employs TRBV6-6 and TRBJ2-1, with D perhaps TRBD2 (6 bases). CDR1 is MNHNY, CDR2 SVGAGI, per germline (reference sequence). The CDR3 covers 13 residues. Trimming stripped 6 bases from V and 10 bases from J, with 16 bases between. The CDR3 here is CASREGDWGEQFF. CDR3 bases: TGTGCCAGCAGGGAAGGGGACTGGGGCGAGCAGTTCTTC.

This clone appeared a few times. The chain combines TRBV19 with TRBJ1-2; 8 positions agree with TRBD1. CDR1 LNHDA and CDR2 SQIVND come from the germline V gene (reference sequence). CDR3 length: 12 amino acids. After removal of 7 bases from V and 4 bases from J, the junction contained 2 bases not matched to a gene. The CDR3 sequence: CASTGTGYGYTF. The CDR3 nucleotides read TGTGCCAGTACGGGGACAGGCTATGGCTACACCTTC.

The chain joins TRBV6-1 to TRBJ2-1, with 12 bases lining up with TRBD2. This CDR3 spans 14 amino acids. In germline, CDR1 is MNHNS, CDR2 SASEGT. The junction had 2 bases not matched to a gene; V was cut back by 5 bases and J by 6 bases. The CDR3 region has the DNA TGTGCCAGCAGTCCTAGCGGGAGGGCCAATGAGCAGTTCTTC. The encoded protein is CASSPSGRANEQFF.

The chain joins TRBV7-9 to TRBJ1-3; a weak D match, TRBD1 (5 bases). This CDR3 region has 13 residues. Germline CDR1 and CDR2: SEHNR and FQNEAQ (reference sequence). V was clipped by 7 bases and J by 4 bases, with 11 bases between them. In DNA, the CDR3 is TGTGCCAGCAAAAGGGGCGAAGGAAACACCATATATTTT. The encoded protein is CASKRGEGNTIYF.

The rearrangement joins TRBV5-4 to TRBJ2-7; 7 bases fit TRBD1. The CDR3 runs 14 residues. Germline V gene sequence: CDR1 SGHNT, CDR2 YYREEE (reference sequence). The trim removed 3 bases at V and 2 bases at J, leaving 5 bases unmatched. The CDR3 protein is CASSSGTVPYEQYF. In DNA, the CDR3 is TGTGCCAGCAGCTCCGGGACAGTTCCCTACGAGCAGTACTTC. Together with reference TRBV5-4 and TRBJ2-7, the CDR3 gives the full variable domain: ETGVTQSPTHLIKTRGQQVTLRCSSQSGHNTVSWYQQALGQGPQFIFQYYREEENGRGNFPPRFSGLQFPNYSSELNVNALELDDSALYLCASSSGTVPYEQYFGPGTRLTVT.

The chain employs TRBV6-5 and TRBJ2-2, with D perhaps matching TRBD1 (6 bases). The CDR3 runs to 14 residues. V shed 6 bases and J shed 4 bases, with 12 bases lying between them. Looked up from germline, CDR1 is MNHEY and CDR2 is SVGAGI. DNA for the CDR3: TGTGCCAGCAGCAAGGACAGATTCACCGGGGAGCTGTTTTTT. Residues: CASSKDRFTGELFF.

This chain's CDR3 is CASTLWNRGISGTEAFF. The CDR3 DNA follows: TGTGCCAGCACCCTGTGGAACAGGGGGATTTCGGGCACTGAAGCTTTCTTT. The rearrangement links TRBV28 to TRBJ1-1; 8 bases match TRBD1. J lost 4 bases, V lost 7 bases, and 17 bases had no gene match. The germline CDR1 and CDR2 sequences are MDHEN and SYDVKM. CDR3 length: 17 amino acids.

The chain is built from TRBV28 and TRBJ2-5; D gene uncertain. Trimming took off 5 bases at V and 5 bases at J, with 12 bases between the two ends. This CDR3 spans 13 amino acids. CDR1 is MDHEN and CDR2 is SYDVKM in the germline V gene. CDR3 DNA sequence: TGTGCCAGCAGTCCCGCAATGCGCGAGACCCAGTACTTC. It is translated as CASSPAMRETQYF.

CDR3 in DNA: TGTGCCAGCAGTTACATTCGGGGGGGCGCTTTTACTGAAGCTTTCTTT. It codes for CASSYIRGGAFTEAFF. V and J are TRBV6-5 and TRBJ1-1; the D gene is possibly TRBD1 (6 bases). CDR1 is MNHEY, CDR2 SVGAGI, per germline. This CDR3 has 16 amino acids. The ends were cut back, 2 bases at V and 5 bases at J, with 18 bases in the middle.

The J gene is TRBJ2-7, the V gene TRBV6-1, with TRBD2 matching 7 bases. The CDR3 sequence is 15 residues long. Germline-derived CDR1 and CDR2 are MNHNS and SASEGT. The V gene end was trimmed by 8 bases and the J gene end by 6 bases; junction bases not matched to a gene: 16. CDR3 DNA: TGTGCCAGCCGATACACTAGCGTAACCCTCGGCGAGCAGTACTTC. It encodes CASRYTSVTLGEQYF.

This clone was seen only a few times. The chain uses TRBV5-6 and TRBJ2-7, with no clear D. Germline V CDR1 and CDR2: SGHDT, YYEEEE. Deletions cut 2 bases from V and 2 bases from J, with 8 bases between. There are 13 residues in the CDR3. The CDR3 nucleotides read TGTGCCAGCAGCTTCAGCGTCCCCTACGAGCAGTACTTC. Its protein product is CASSFSVPYEQYF. Drawing the rest from reference TRBV5-6 and TRBJ2-7, the complete variable domain is DAGVTQSPTHLIKTRGQQVTLRCSPKSGHDTVSWYQQALGQGPQFIFQYYEEEERQRGNFPDRFSGHQFPNYSSELNVNALLLGDSALYLCASSFSVPYEQYFGPGTRLTVT.

V and J are TRBV4-1 and TRBJ2-5; no definite D call. The CDR3 spans 14 residues. V lost 0 bases and J 2 bases, leaving 7 bases between the germline ends. Germline-derived CDR1 and CDR2 are MGHRA and YSYEKL. The CDR3 is CASSQDQMQETQYF. For the CDR3, the DNA is TGCGCCAGCAGCCAAGATCAGATGCAAGAGACCCAGTACTTC.

This chain connects TRBV7-9 to TRBJ2-1; TRBD2 agrees at 16 bases. Trimming at V came to 7 bases and at J to 9 bases, leaving 6 bases not matched to a gene. This CDR3 is 15 amino acids long. Germline V gene lookup returns CDR1 SEHNR and CDR2 FQNEAQ (reference sequence). In DNA form, the CDR3 reads TGTGCCAGCACCGGGACTAGCGGGAGGGGGAGTGAGCAGTTCTTC. This translates into CASTGTSGRGSEQFF.

The V and J genes are TRBV6-5 and TRBJ2-2, with D unresolved. This CDR3 is 15 amino acids long. In germline, CDR1 is MNHEY, CDR2 SVGAGI. V was trimmed by 2 bases and J by 2 bases, leaving 9 bases between them. The CDR3 DNA reads as TGTGCCAGCAGTTACGGTCCAGATAACACCGGGGAGCTGTTTTTT. Residues: CASSYGPDNTGELFF.

The V gene is TRBV12-5, the J gene TRBJ2-1; D is possibly TRBD1 (6 bases). The CDR3 length is 13 residues. V was cut by 10 bases and J by 4 bases, with 14 bases left in between. Per germline, CDR1 LGHNT and CDR2 FRNRAP. The CDR3 is CATSGERYNEQFF. The CDR3 bases are TGTGCTACCTCAGGGGAAAGATACAATGAGCAGTTCTTC.

The chain has TRBV7-3 and TRBJ2-7; D may be TRBD1 (8 bases). Germline V lookup: CDR1 SGHTA, CDR2 FQGTGA. CDR3 length equals 12 residues. V was pared by 4 bases and J by 7 bases, with 11 bases between. CDR3 protein: CASSSQGGEQYF. The CDR3 DNA sequence: TGTGCCAGCAGCTCACAGGGGGGGGAGCAGTACTTC.

This chain links TRBV15 with TRBJ2-7; 7 bases line up with TRBD2. CDR1 LNHNV and CDR2 YYDKDF come from the germline V gene (reference sequence). The V gene end was trimmed by 0 bases and the J gene end by 7 bases; junction bases not matched to a gene: 3. This CDR3 has 13 amino acids. For the CDR3, the DNA is TGTGCCACCAGCAGAGACAGGCGGGGGGAGCAGTACTTC. Translating it yields CATSRDRRGEQYF.

The chain joins TRBV6-6 to TRBJ2-7; 14 bases align to TRBD2. Trimming removed 5 bases from V and 4 bases from J; junction bases left unmatched: 7. CDR1 MNHNY and CDR2 SVGAGI come from the germline V gene (reference sequence). The CDR3 covers 16 residues. CDR3 loop: CASSPLGTSGRYEQYF. CDR3 in DNA: TGTGCCAGCAGTCCCCTCGGGACTAGCGGGAGATACGAGCAGTACTTC.

This clone occurred once. The rearrangement uses TRBV29-1 and TRBJ1-1; D is ambiguous. The length of the CDR3 is 9 residues. Germline V CDR1 and CDR2: SQVTM, ANQGSEA. V lost 4 bases, J lost 8 bases, and 5 bases lay in between. The CDR3 sequence: CSVGREAFF. In DNA, the CDR3 is TGCAGCGTTGGTCGGGAAGCTTTCTTT.